These 10 T cell receptor beta chains originate from one sample sequenced in a study of T-cell memory formation after mild COVID-19. TCRdb reanalysed the 5' RACE reads using MiXCR and keeps one entry per CDR3 protein. This table has more than 300,000 distinct CDR3 sequences, approximately 14% appearing once. Specimen: PBMCs or a T cell subset sorted from them (not recorded which). Receptors were obtained from a man in his late teens or twenties who had mild COVID-19 (a few samples of this study predate the infection). Cell type and time point are not known.

Many counts were recorded for this clonotype. The gene calls are TRBV7-2 and TRBJ2-5; D is possibly TRBD1 or TRBD2 (6 bases each). V dropped 4 bases and J dropped 9 bases, with 18 bases sitting between them. Germline lookup yields CDR1 SGHTA and CDR2 FQGNSA. CDR3 length: 14 residues. The CDR3, as DNA: TGTGCCAGCAGCTCGACGGGGGCCCCCGGGGCCCAGTACTTC. It translates to CASSSTGAPGAQYF.

The table lists this clonotype with a few counts. This chain connects TRBV27 to TRBJ1-2; weak D call: TRBD1 (5 bases). Germline values: CDR1 MNHEY, CDR2 SMNVEV (reference sequence). The CDR3 runs 12 residues. V lost 10 bases to trimming and J lost 2 bases, with 11 bases between them. The CDR3 here is CATLTVNYGYTF. Here the CDR3 DNA reads TGTGCCACCTTGACAGTAAACTATGGCTACACCTTC.

The genes are TRBV12-3 or TRBV12-4 and TRBJ1-1, with D perhaps matching TRBD1 (5 bases). The CDR3 totals 10 residues. The germline V and J ends were trimmed by 8 bases and 10 bases, with 11 bases remaining between them. In DNA, the CDR3 is TGTGCCAGCGGTACTCAGGGAGCTTTCTTT. As protein: CASGTQGAFF.

DNA for the CDR3: TGTGCCAGCAGCTTGGTAGACGGGACAGCGAAATTGCAGTACTTC. This codes for CASSLVDGTAKLQYF. The chain recombines TRBV7-2 with TRBJ2-7, with 7 bases identical to TRBD1. This CDR3 is 15 amino acids long. Trimming removed 3 bases from V and 9 bases from J; junction bases left unmatched: 14. Germline-derived CDR1 and CDR2 are SGHTA and FQGNSA.

With regard to this clonotype: A read error may be the cause here, since a much bigger clone is one base away. This chain links TRBV7-9 with TRBJ2-2; 14 nucleotides line up with TRBD2. CDR3 length: 18 residues. CDR1 and CDR2 (germline): SEHNR, FQNEAQ (reference sequence). The CDR3 region is CASSFGTSGGWNTGDLFF. The CDR3 bases are TGTGCCAGCAGCTTTGGGACTAGCGGGGGATGGAACACCGGGGATCTGTTTTTT.

This clonotype was observed a few times. V is TRBV9 and J is TRBJ2-3; D may correspond to TRBD1 or TRBD2 (5 bases each). This CDR3 spans 16 amino acids. The V end lost 0 bases, the J end lost 2 bases, and 13 bases lay between the germline ends. Per germline, CDR1 SGDLS and CDR2 YYNGEE. The CDR3 loop is CASSVEGRQSTDTQYF. CDR3 in DNA: TGTGCCAGCAGCGTAGAGGGACGGCAATCCACAGATACGCAGTATTTT.

This clonotype appeared many times. The rearrangement joins TRBV12-3 or TRBV12-4 to TRBJ1-1, with D unresolved. The CDR3 length is 14 residues. V was cut by 6 bases and J by 5 bases, with 16 bases left in between. The chain's CDR3 is CASRTSMEGTEAFF. The CDR3 coding sequence is TGTGCCAGCAGGACTTCAATGGAAGGAACTGAAGCTTTCTTT.

V gene TRBV3-1 combines with J gene TRBJ2-1; TRBD2 is a possible D gene (6 bases). CDR3 length: 13 residues. The germline V gene encodes CDR1 LGHDT and CDR2 YNNKEL (reference sequence). The ends were cut back, 8 bases at V and 9 bases at J, with 17 bases in the middle. The CDR3 sequence is CASANAGWGEQFF. The CDR3 coding sequence is TGTGCCAGCGCAAACGCGGGATGGGGTGAGCAGTTCTTC.

In its sample, this clonotype was seen a few times. In DNA form, the CDR3 reads TGTGCCAGCTCAATTTGGACAGCGATGAACACCGGGGAGCTGTTTTTT. As protein: CASSIWTAMNTGELFF. The V call is TRBV7-2, the J call TRBJ2-2; maybe TRBD1 (6 bases). This CDR3 region has 16 residues. Germline V lookup: CDR1 SGHTA, CDR2 FQGNSA. V was shortened by 8 bases and J by 1 base, with 17 bases between the two germline ends.

A few counts support this clonotype. The chain links TRBV7-8 to TRBJ2-3; 10 bases map to TRBD2. The trim removed 2 bases at V and 2 bases at J, leaving 4 bases unmatched. The CDR3 loop spans 16 amino acids. Germline values: CDR1 SGHVS, CDR2 FQNEAQ. The CDR3 reads CASSLLAGGTTDTQYF. The CDR3 DNA reads as TGTGCCAGCAGCTTATTAGCGGGGGGAACCACAGATACGCAGTATTTT.